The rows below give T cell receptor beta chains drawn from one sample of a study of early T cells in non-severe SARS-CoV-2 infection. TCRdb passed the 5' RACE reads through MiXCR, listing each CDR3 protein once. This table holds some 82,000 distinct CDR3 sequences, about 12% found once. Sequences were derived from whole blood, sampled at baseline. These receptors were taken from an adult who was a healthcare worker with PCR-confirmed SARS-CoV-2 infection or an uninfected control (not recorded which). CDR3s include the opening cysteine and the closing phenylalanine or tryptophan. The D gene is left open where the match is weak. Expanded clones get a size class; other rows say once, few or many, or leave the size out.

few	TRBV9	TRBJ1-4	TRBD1	TGTGCCAGCAGCGCGCGGGACAGCCTCCTGGAAAAACTGTTTTTT	CASSARDSLLEKLFF
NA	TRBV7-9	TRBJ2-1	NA	TGTGCCAGCAGCCGAGATGTGGATGAGCAGTTCTTC	CASSRDVDEQFF
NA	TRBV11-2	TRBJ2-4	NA	TGTGCCAGCAGCCCGGGACTTCAGAGAAACATTCAGTACTTC	CASSPGLQRNIQYF
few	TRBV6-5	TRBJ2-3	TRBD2	TGTGCCAGCGGCGAGATAGCGGGGACAGATACGCAGTATTTT	CASGEIAGTDTQYF
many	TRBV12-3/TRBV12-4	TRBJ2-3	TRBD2	TGTGCCAGCAGCCTCGGGACTACAACAGATACGCAGTATTTT	CASSLGTTTDTQYF
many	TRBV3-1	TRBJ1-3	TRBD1	TGTGCCAGCAGCCAGGGACAGTCAAACTCTGGAAACACCATATATTTT	CASSQGQSNSGNTIYF
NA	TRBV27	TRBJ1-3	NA	TGTGCCAGCAGTTTAAGGGAATGGGGTACCACCATATATTTT	CASSLREWGTTIYF
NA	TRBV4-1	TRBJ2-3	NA	TGCGCCAGCAGCCAAAGCAGGCGTTTGCTCACAGATACGCAGTATTTT	CASSQSRRLLTDTQYF
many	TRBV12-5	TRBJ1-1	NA	TGTGCTAGTGGTTTGGGACAGTCTCTGAACACTGAAGCTTTCTTT	CASGLGQSLNTEAFF
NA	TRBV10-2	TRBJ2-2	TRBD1	TGCGCCAGCCGGACAGGGGAAGCGAACACCGGGGAGCTGTTTTTT	CASRTGEANTGELFF
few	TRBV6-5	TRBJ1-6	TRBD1	TGTGCCAGCAGTTACTGGACAGGGGTTGGTTCACCCCTCCACTTT	CASSYWTGVGSPLHF
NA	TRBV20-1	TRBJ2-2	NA	TGCAGTGCTGAGTGGGCCCTAGCCCCCGGGGAGCTGTTTTTT	CSAEWALAPGELFF
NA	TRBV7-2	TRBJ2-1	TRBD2	TGTGCCAGCAGCTTATTAGCGGGAGGGAAGCAGTTCTTC	CASSLLAGGKQFF
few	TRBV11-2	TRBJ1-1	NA	TGTGCCAGCAGCTTACCGGGCTATAACACTGAAGCTTTCTTT	CASSLPGYNTEAFF
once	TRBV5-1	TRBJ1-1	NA	TGCGCCAGCAGCTTGGGATTGACCCTCGCTGAAGCTTTCTTT	CASSLGLTLAEAFF
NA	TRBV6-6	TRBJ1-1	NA	TGTGCCAGCAGTTCCCCCATCCGGAACACTGAAGCTTTCTTT	CASSSPIRNTEAFF
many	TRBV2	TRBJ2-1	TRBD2	TGTGCCATCCTAGCGGGGAGATCCTACAATGAGCAGTTCTTC	CAILAGRSYNEQFF
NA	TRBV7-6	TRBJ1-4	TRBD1	TGTGCCAGCAGAAATCGACAGGGTCCTAATGAAAAACTGTTTTTT	CASRNRQGPNEKLFF
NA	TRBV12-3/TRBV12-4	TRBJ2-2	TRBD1	TGTGCCAGCACCCGGTCAGGGACAGCCAACACCGGGGAGCTGTTTTTT	CASTRSGTANTGELFF
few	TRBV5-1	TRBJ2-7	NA	TGCGCCAGCAGCTTTGAAGGGTCCTACGAGCAGTACTTC	CASSFEGSYEQYF
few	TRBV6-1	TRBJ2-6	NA	TGTGCCAGCAGCCCCGGGGAGGCTGGGGCCAACGTCCTGACTTTC	CASSPGEAGANVLTF
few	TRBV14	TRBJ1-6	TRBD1	TGTGCCAGCAGCCCAGGGACAGCAAATTCACCCCTCCACTTT	CASSPGTANSPLHF
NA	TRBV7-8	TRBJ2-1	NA	TGTGCCAGCAGCGAGACAAAACGACATCCCAATGAGCAGTTCTTC	CASSETKRHPNEQFF
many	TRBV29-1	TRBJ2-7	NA	TGCAGCGTTGTCCCCGGGCAGGTCACCTACGAGCAGTACTTC	CSVVPGQVTYEQYF
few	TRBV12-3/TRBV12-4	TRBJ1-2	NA	TGTGCCAGCAGTCAACAGGAGAACTATGGCTACACCTTC	CASSQQENYGYTF
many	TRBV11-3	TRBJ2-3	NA	TGTGCCAGCAGCCGAGGTTTTAGGGAGGAAGATACGCAGTATTTT	CASSRGFREEDTQYF
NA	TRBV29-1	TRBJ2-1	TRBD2	TGCAGCGTTGAAGATGTCGCTAGCGGTACCTACAATGAGCAGTTCTTC	CSVEDVASGTYNEQFF
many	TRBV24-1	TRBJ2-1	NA	TGTGCCACCAGTGATTTCCGGGACGGCACCAATGAGCAGTTCTTC	CATSDFRDGTNEQFF
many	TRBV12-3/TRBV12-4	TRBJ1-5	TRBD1	TGTGCCAGCAGCCCCCGGGGACAGGGCGGTCAGCCCCAGCATTTT	CASSPRGQGGQPQHF
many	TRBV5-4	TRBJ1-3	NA	TGTGCCAGCAGCCAGGACAGTTCTGGAAACACCATATATTTT	CASSQDSSGNTIYF
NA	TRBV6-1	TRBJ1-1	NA	TGTGCCAGCAGTATGAGGTTAGACACTGAAGCTTTCTTT	CASSMRLDTEAFF
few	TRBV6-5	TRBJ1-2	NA	TGTGCCAGCAGTTACTCGTTGGTGCCCAGCGGCTACACCTTC	CASSYSLVPSGYTF
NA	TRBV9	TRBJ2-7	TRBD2	TGTGCCAGCAGCGTAGCGGGGGGACTCGGCTACGAGCAGTACTTC	CASSVAGGLGYEQYF
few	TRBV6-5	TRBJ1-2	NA	TGTGCCAGCAGTTACGATGGACAGAGCGACTATGGCTACACCTTC	CASSYDGQSDYGYTF
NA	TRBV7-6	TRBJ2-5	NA	TGTGCCAGCAGCACCGCGCTACTAGACTGGGGGACCCAGTACTTC	CASSTALLDWGTQYF
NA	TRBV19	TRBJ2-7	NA	TGTGCCAGTAGTATAGACCACTACGAGCAGTACTTC	CASSIDHYEQYF
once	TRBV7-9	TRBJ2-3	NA	TGTGCCAGCAGCTTACAGGACGGTATACAAGATACGCAGTATTTT	CASSLQDGIQDTQYF
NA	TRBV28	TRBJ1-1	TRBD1	TGTGCCAGCAGGGCGACAGGGAAACAGACTGAAGCTTTCTTT	CASRATGKQTEAFF
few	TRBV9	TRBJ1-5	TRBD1	TGTGCCAGCTCAGGGGGCGCGGGGCAGCCCCAGCATTTT	CASSGGAGQPQHF
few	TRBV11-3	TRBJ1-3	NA	TGTGCCAGCAGACCGGACGGGAGCTCTGGAAACACCATATATTTT	CASRPDGSSGNTIYF
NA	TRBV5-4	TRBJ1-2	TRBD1	TGTGCCAGCACTTCCGGACGGACAGGGGGCTTCGGCTACACCTTC	CASTSGRTGGFGYTF
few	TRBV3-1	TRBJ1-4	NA	TGTGCCAGCAGGAGAGGGCCCTTCGAAAAACTGTTTTTT	CASRRGPFEKLFF
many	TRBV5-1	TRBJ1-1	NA	TGCGCCAGCAGCCCCGGGACTCTAAACACTGAAGCTTTCTTT	CASSPGTLNTEAFF
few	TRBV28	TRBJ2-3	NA	TGTGCCAGCAGTTTACGAGGTCCTCTTGGGTCGTCGTATTTT	CASSLRGPLGSSYF
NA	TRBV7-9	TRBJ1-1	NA	TGTGCCAGCAGCCCCCCTGACAGGCCCTCCGAAGCTTTCTTT	CASSPPDRPSEAFF
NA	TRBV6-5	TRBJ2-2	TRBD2	TGTGCCAGCAGTTCCAAGATAGAGGCTAGCGGGAGAGGCACCGGGGAGCTGTTTTTT	CASSSKIEASGRGTGELFF
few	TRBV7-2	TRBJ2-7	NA	TGTGCCAGCAGCCCTCCTAGTCGTGTCTCGGACGAGCAGTACTTC	CASSPPSRVSDEQYF
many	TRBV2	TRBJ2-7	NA	TGTGCCAGCGCTTCCGACCGGGGATCCTACGAGCAGTACTTC	CASASDRGSYEQYF
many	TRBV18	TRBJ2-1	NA	TGTGCCAGCTCACCATCGGGGGTTTTGGATGAGCAGTTCTTC	CASSPSGVLDEQFF
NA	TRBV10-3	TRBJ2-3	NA	TGTGCCATCAGTGGAGGAGGCACAGATACGCAGTATTTT	CAISGGGTDTQYF
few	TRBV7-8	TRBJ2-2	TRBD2	TGTGCCAGCAGCTTAGGACTAGCGGGATCCGGGGAGCTGTTTTTT	CASSLGLAGSGELFF
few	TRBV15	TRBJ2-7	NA	TGTGCCACCAGCAGAGATAAACCCCCTGGGCCTAGGGTCCGTCAGTCCTACGAGCAGTACTTC	CATSRDKPPGPRVRQSYEQYF
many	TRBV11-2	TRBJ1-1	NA	TGTGCCAGCAGCTTAGATCGGGTATCTGTGGTCTTT	CASSLDRVSVVF
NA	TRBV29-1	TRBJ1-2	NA	TGCAGCGCTATCGAGGGGACCTATGGCTACACCTTC	CSAIEGTYGYTF
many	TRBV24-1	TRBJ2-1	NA	TGTGCCACCAGTTCCCCCTACAATGAGCAGTTCTTC	CATSSPYNEQFF
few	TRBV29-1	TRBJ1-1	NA	TGCAGCGCTCGGGACGCAGCGACTGAAGCTTTCTTT	CSARDAATEAFF
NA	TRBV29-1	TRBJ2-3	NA	TGCAGCGTTGAAGGGGGAGTCGGCGGGTACACAGATACGCAGTATTTT	CSVEGGVGGYTDTQYF
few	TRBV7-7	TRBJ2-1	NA	TGTGCTAGCAGCTTAGCGCCCGAGAATGAGCAGTTCTTC	CASSLAPENEQFF